This TCR beta chain was obtained from a study of siplizumab effects on memory and regulatory T cells. Study-wide points: Roughly 75-97% of proliferating CD4+ or CD8+ clones lacked a naive or memory phenotype that could be assigned.

TCRdb's table, derived via immunoSEQ multiplex PCR, lists solely in-frame clones and lacks some. The table lists approximately 110,000 clones, 92% of them singletons. With 4 bases clipped from V and 6 bases from J, the junction kept 3 bases outside the gene matches. The CDR3 spans 14 residues. Germline CDR1 reads SGHRS; CDR2 reads YFSETQ. This clone was observed a handful of times. What it binds is unknown. Sequenced input: Tregs sorted from blood. The chain has TRBV5-1 and TRBJ2-4; TRBD1 agrees at 11 bases. The clonotype was recovered from a human donor in good health. CDR3 bases: TGCGCCAGCAGCCTAGGACAGGGGGCAAACATTCAGTACTTC. It specifies CASSLGQGANIQYF.